The clone carrying this T cell receptor beta chain was counted at least ten times. Its specificity is not known. This record comes from a study of T cell repertoires in cytomegalovirus infection. Study as a whole: Evidence of both CMV infection and a matching HLA type came from public TCR beta signatures. Notes on the study in general: HLA-C-restricted, CMV-specific TCR beta clonotypes were dominant ex vivo. Cumulative public TCR beta family frequency identified CMV carriers with the relevant HLA.

The CDR3 extends over 15 amino acids. Trimming cost V 1 base and J 5 bases, with 14 bases left between them. CDR1 and CDR2 from the germline V gene are SGHDN and FVKESK. TCRdb reprocessed the reads with MiXCR, giving one entry per CDR3 protein. The table records hundreds of thousands of distinct CDR3 sequences, about 8.8% of them present only once. The sample consisted of PBMCs. The chain is built from TRBV14 and TRBJ1-2; D remains ambiguous. The clonotype was recovered from a human donor in good health (CMV status not recorded). Some clones in this sample may be carry-over from other donors' samples. CDR3 DNA sequence: TGTGCCAGCAGCCAAGTGGCAGGAGAAACGTATGGCTACACCTTC. Encoded protein: CASSQVAGETYGYTF.